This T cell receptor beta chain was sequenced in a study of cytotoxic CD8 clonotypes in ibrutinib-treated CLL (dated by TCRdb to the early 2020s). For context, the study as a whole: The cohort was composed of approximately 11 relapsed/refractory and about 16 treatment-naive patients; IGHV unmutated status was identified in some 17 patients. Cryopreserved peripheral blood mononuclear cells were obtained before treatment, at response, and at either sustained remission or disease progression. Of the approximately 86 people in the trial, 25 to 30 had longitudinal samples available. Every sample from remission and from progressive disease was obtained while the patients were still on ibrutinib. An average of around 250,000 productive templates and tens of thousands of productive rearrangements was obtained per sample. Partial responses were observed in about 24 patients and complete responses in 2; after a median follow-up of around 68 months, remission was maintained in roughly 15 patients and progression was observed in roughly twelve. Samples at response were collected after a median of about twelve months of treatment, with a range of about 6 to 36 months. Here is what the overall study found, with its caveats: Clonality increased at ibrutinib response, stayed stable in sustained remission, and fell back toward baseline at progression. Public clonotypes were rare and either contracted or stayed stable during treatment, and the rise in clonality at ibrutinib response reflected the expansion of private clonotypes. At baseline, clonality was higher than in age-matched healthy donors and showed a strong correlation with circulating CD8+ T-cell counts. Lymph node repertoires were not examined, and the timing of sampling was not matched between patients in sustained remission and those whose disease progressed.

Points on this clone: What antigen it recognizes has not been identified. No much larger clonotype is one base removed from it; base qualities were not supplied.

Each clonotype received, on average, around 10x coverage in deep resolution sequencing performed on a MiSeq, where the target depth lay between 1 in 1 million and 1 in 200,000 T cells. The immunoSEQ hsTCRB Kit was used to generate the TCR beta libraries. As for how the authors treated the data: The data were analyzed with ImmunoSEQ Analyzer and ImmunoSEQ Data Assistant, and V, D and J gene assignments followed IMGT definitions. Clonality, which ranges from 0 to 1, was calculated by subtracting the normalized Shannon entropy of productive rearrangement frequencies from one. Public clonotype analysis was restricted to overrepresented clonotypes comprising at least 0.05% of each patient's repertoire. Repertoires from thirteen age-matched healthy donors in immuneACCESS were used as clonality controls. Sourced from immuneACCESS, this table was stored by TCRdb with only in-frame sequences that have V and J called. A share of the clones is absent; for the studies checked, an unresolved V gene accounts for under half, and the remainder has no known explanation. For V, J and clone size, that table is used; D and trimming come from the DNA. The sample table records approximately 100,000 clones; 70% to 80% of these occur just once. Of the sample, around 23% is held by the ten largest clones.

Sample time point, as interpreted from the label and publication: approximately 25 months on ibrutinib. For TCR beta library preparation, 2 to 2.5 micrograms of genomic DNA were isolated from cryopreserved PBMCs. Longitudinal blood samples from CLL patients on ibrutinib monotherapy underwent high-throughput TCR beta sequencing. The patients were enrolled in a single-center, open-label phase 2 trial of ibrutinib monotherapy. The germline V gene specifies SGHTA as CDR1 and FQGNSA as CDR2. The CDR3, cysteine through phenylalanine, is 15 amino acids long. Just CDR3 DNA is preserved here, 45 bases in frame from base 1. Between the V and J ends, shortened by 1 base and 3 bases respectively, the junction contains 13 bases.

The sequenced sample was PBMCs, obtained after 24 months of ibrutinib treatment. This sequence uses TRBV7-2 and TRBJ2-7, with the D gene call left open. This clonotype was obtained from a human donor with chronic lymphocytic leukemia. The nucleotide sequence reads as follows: TGTGCCAGCAGCTTAGTGGGTGGGTCGGACTACGAGCAGTACTTC. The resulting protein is CASSLVGGSDYEQYF.